What follows are 21 T cell receptor beta chains derived from one specimen sequenced in a study of identical twins. TCRdb redid the calling of the 5' RACE reads with MiXCR, one entry per CDR3 protein. The sample has about 260,000 distinct CDR3 sequences, 5.5% to 7% seen once. The data also belong to a second study, concerning yellow fever vaccine responses in identical twins.

Input material: memory (CD45RO+) T cells sorted from blood. The receptors come from a woman aged 18-29 years in good health.

This chain connects TRBV2 to TRBJ2-5; D might be TRBD2 (5 bases). The V and J ends lost 9 bases and 2 bases respectively, with 10 bases between them. The CDR3 covers 12 residues. Germline CDR1 reads SNHLY; CDR2 reads FYNNEI. The CDR3, as DNA: TGTGCCAGTTTACTAGAACAAGAGACCCAGTACTTC. It codes for CASLLEQETQYF.

This clonotype appeared many times. The V and J genes are TRBV11-2 and TRBJ2-6; D is ambiguous. In germline, CDR1 is SGHAT, CDR2 FQNNGV. With 3 bases removed from V and 0 bases from J, the gap between germline ends came to 6 bases. This CDR3 comprises 15 residues. The CDR3 DNA is TGTGCCAGCAGCTTCGGTAACTCTGGGGCCAACGTCCTGACTTTC. This codes for CASSFGNSGANVLTF.

A few counts support this clonotype. The chain links TRBV14 to TRBJ1-6; no clear D gene. The V and J ends lost 4 bases and 7 bases respectively, with 14 bases between them. The CDR3 covers 15 residues. The V gene's germline CDR1 is SGHDN and CDR2 FVKESK. In nucleotides, the CDR3 is TGTGCCAGCAGCCGCCTCCCGGGCCTGAATTCACCCCTCCACTTT. Amino acids: CASSRLPGLNSPLHF.

This clonotype was seen many times. The chain recombines TRBV5-6 with TRBJ2-1; 7 bases line up with TRBD2. V gave up 5 bases and J gave up 4 bases; unmatched junction bases: 6. Per the germline V gene, CDR1 is SGHDT and CDR2 is YYEEEE. The CDR3 sequence is 14 residues long. CDR3 bases: TGTGCCAGCAGACCCAGCGGGGTATACAATGAGCAGTTCTTC. Protein: CASRPSGVYNEQFF. Based on the CDR3 plus reference TRBV5-6 and TRBJ2-1, the full variable domain is DAGVTQSPTHLIKTRGQQVTLRCSPKSGHDTVSWYQQALGQGPQFIFQYYEEEERQRGNFPDRFSGHQFPNYSSELNVNALLLGDSALYLCASRPSGVYNEQFFGPGTRLTVL.

The chain employs TRBV7-9 and TRBJ2-7, with D possibly called TRBD1 or TRBD2 (6 bases each). Germline loops: CDR1 SEHNR, CDR2 FQNEAQ (reference sequence). The CDR3 consists of 14 residues. V was clipped by 5 bases and J by 3 bases, with 14 bases between them. The CDR3 DNA reads as TGTGCCAGCAGCGTTTCAGGGGACTTCTACGAGCAGTACTTC. This translates into CASSVSGDFYEQYF.

This clonotype was counted at least ten times. The rearrangement uses TRBV28 and TRBJ2-3, with D tentatively TRBD1 or TRBD2 (6 bases each). CDR1 is MDHEN and CDR2 is SYDVKM in the germline V gene. The CDR3 length is 15 residues. CDR3 sequence (DNA): TGTGCAACTGATACGGGGGCTAGCAAGGTAGATACGCAGTATTTT. This gives the protein CATDTGASKVDTQYF.

This clonotype was counted many times. V gene TRBV15 combines with J gene TRBJ1-4, with D possibly being TRBD1 (5 bases). Deletions cut 0 bases from V and 5 bases from J, with 16 bases between. This CDR3 comprises 17 residues. CDR1 is LNHNV and CDR2 is YYDKDF in the germline V gene (reference sequence). In DNA form, the CDR3 reads TGTGCCACCAGCAGAGATGCCATCGGGACGCCAAATGAAAAACTGTTTTTT. This sequence encodes CATSRDAIGTPNEKLFF.

Ten or more counts support this clonotype. The V gene is TRBV6-1, the J gene TRBJ2-7, with 8 nucleotides matching TRBD1. V lost 6 bases to trimming and J lost 3 bases; unmatched junction nucleotides: 7. CDR1 is MNHNS, CDR2 SASEGT, per germline. The CDR3 loop spans 14 amino acids. The CDR3 DNA is TGTGCCAGCAGCCCGGACAGGGCTTACTACGAGCAGTACTTC. Amino acid sequence: CASSPDRAYYEQYF.

This clonotype showed up many times. This rearrangement joins TRBV12-3 or TRBV12-4 to TRBJ2-2, with D tentatively TRBD2 (6 bases). V gave up 5 bases and J gave up 4 bases, with 14 bases separating them. The CDR3 runs 15 residues. The chain's CDR3 is CASSSQGSGTGELFF. In nucleotides, the CDR3 is TGTGCCAGCAGTAGCCAGGGTAGCGGCACCGGGGAGCTGTTTTTT.

This clonotype was observed a few times. The chain combines TRBV12-3 or TRBV12-4 with TRBJ1-6; D unresolved. V lost 5 bases to trimming and J lost 7 bases, with 6 bases between them. The CDR3 is made up of 12 amino acids. CDR3 bases: TGTGCCAGCAGTGTCCTCAATTCACCCCTCCACTTT. Protein product: CASSVLNSPLHF.

The table lists this clonotype with a few counts. This chain uses TRBV11-2 with TRBJ2-7, with a possible D match to TRBD1 (5 bases). Looked up from germline, CDR1 is SGHAT and CDR2 is FQNNGV. V dropped 5 bases and J dropped 2 bases, with 25 bases sitting between them. This CDR3 is 18 amino acids long. The CDR3 here is CASSQGGSPGLLPYEQYF. The DNA for the CDR3 is TGTGCCAGCAGCCAGGGTGGGTCCCCAGGTTTGTTGCCCTACGAGCAGTACTTC. Full variable domain (remainder filled in from reference TRBV11-2 and TRBJ2-7): EAGVAQSPRYKIIEKRQSVAFWCNPISGHATLYWYQQILGQGPKLLIQFQNNGVVDDSQLPKDRFSAERLKGVDSTLKIQPAKLEDSAVYLCASSQGGSPGLLPYEQYFGPGTRLTVT.

This clonotype was seen many times. J is TRBJ1-5 and V is TRBV6-1; 7 bases align to TRBD1. The CDR3 runs 14 residues. The V gene end was trimmed by 5 bases and the J gene end by 4 bases; junction bases not matched to a gene: 5. The germline gives CDR1 MNHNS, CDR2 SASEGT. CDR3 protein: CASSKTGTNQPQHF. The CDR3 region has the DNA TGTGCCAGCAGTAAGACAGGGACGAATCAGCCCCAGCATTTT.

The chain recombines TRBV6-2 or TRBV6-3 with TRBJ1-2; D not certain. Germline CDR1 is MNHEY and CDR2 is SVGEGT. CDR3 length: 12 amino acids. V was pared by 10 bases and J by 5 bases, with 14 bases between. CDR3 sequence (DNA): TGTGCCACCAAGCCGGGGAATTATGGCTACACCTTC. This encodes CATKPGNYGYTF.

This clonotype was counted ten times or more. The chain employs TRBV7-9 and TRBJ2-7; D is ambiguous. V gave up 4 bases and J gave up 3 bases, with 7 bases separating them. CDR3 length equals 12 residues. CDR1 and CDR2 (germline): SEHNR, FQNEAQ (reference sequence). CDR3 loop: CASSSQNYEQYF. CDR3 nucleotides: TGTGCCAGCAGCTCACAGAACTACGAGCAGTACTTC.

This clonotype was observed many times. V gene TRBV24-1 combines with J gene TRBJ2-5; D remains unclear. Germline V gives CDR1 KGHDR, CDR2 SFDVKD. CDR3 length: 16 residues. Trimming took off 0 bases at V and 2 bases at J, with 12 bases between the two ends. CDR3 sequence reads: CATSDLGAQSQETQYF. CDR3 DNA: TGTGCCACCAGTGATTTGGGTGCGCAATCTCAAGAGACCCAGTACTTC.

The J gene is TRBJ1-5, the V gene TRBV12-3 or TRBV12-4, with D unclear. This CDR3 is built from 18 residues. V lost 0 bases to trimming and J lost 2 bases, with 17 bases between them. CDR3 sequence (DNA): TGTGCCAGCAGTTTAGCGCGTCAATCTTATGTAGGCAATCAGCCCCAGCATTTT. Translating gives CASSLARQSYVGNQPQHF.

The sample holds a few counts of this clonotype. The chain is built from TRBV6-1 and TRBJ2-6; D gene uncertain. The V end was cut by 7 bases, the J end by 0 bases, with 10 bases between. The CDR3 runs to 15 residues. Germline assignment: CDR1 MNHNS and CDR2 SASEGT. This CDR3 is CASNVQNSGANVLTF. The DNA for the CDR3 is TGTGCCAGCAACGTCCAAAACTCTGGGGCCAACGTCCTGACTTTC.

CDR3 DNA sequence: TGTGCCAGCAGCTTAAAAGCGGGAGACCCAGATACGCAGTATTTT. It yields the protein CASSLKAGDPDTQYF. The chain employs TRBV7-9 and TRBJ2-3; 8 nucleotides align to TRBD2. The CDR3 is made up of 15 amino acids. V lost 2 bases and J lost 4; bases outside the gene matches: 5. CDR1 SEHNR and CDR2 FQNEAQ come from the germline V gene (reference sequence).

This clonotype occurred many times. The chain uses TRBV12-3 or TRBV12-4 and TRBJ2-1; D is ambiguous. This CDR3 spans 13 amino acids. V shed 7 bases and J shed 3 bases, with 10 bases lying between them. The CDR3 nucleotides are TGTGCCAGCACAAACCAGTTCTACAATGAGCAGTTCTTC. Its translation: CASTNQFYNEQFF.

This clonotype was found a few times. V gene TRBV21-1 combines with J gene TRBJ2-7; the table gives TRBD1 as D, unverified against the DNA. TRBV21-1 is reported as a pseudogene. The CDR3 consists of 14 residues. In nucleotides, the CDR3 is TGTGCCAGCAGCAAACGGACAGTCGCCTACGAGCAGTACGTC. This codes for CASSKRTVAYEQYV.

The chain recombines TRBV28 with TRBJ2-1; D is unclear. The CDR3 sequence is 15 residues long. V was cut by 6 bases and J by 6 bases, with 18 bases left in between. The V gene's germline CDR1 is MDHEN and CDR2 SYDVKM. The DNA of the CDR3 is TGTGCCAGCAGAAAAGGGCCAGGCCCTTTCAATGAGCAGTTCTTC. This encodes CASRKGPGPFNEQFF. Full variable domain (outside the CDR3, taken from reference TRBV28 and TRBJ2-1): DVKVTQSSRYLVKRTGEKVFLECVQDMDHENMFWYRQDPGLGLRLIYFSYDVKMKEKGDIPEGYSVSREKKERFSLILESASTNQTSMYLCASRKGPGPFNEQFFGPGTRLTVL.